This T cell receptor beta chain was sequenced during a study of T-cell memory formation after mild COVID-19. Overall study context: Clustering of TCRs was largely donor specific.

5'RACE with constant-segment primers built TCRalpha and TCRbeta cDNA libraries with UMIs. Via MiXCR, TCRdb re-called the 5' RACE reads, giving one row per CDR3 protein. The data show approximately 210,000 distinct CDR3 sequences, 18% seen once. The CDR3 runs to 15 residues. V shed 5 bases and J shed 0 bases, with 13 bases lying between them. The gene calls are TRBV12-3 or TRBV12-4 and TRBJ1-1; D is possibly TRBD1 (6 bases). Sequencing input: PBMCs or a T cell subset sorted from them (not recorded which). This clonotype was obtained from an adult woman who had mild COVID-19 (a few samples of this study predate the infection). Cell type and time point are not known. CDR3 protein: CASSHQTGMNTEAFF. The CDR3 region has the DNA TGTGCCAGCAGTCATCAGACAGGAATGAACACTGAAGCTTTCTTT.